This passage covers 21 T cell receptor beta chains from one sample sequenced in a study of cytomegalovirus exposure and HLA in healthy donors. Sequencing was performed with immunoSEQ multiplex PCR; in TCRdb, only in-frame clones are kept and a portion is missing. The data contain about 130,000 clones, under 90% of them singletons. Source material: PBMCs. The receptors were gathered from a young man in good health and CMV-seronegative.

This chain uses TRBV15 with TRBJ1-2, with D possibly being TRBD1 (6 bases). The CDR3 is 14 residues long. Germline V gene sequence: CDR1 LNHNV, CDR2 YYDKDF (reference sequence). V lost 6 bases and J lost 0, with 11 bases in between. CDR3 sequence (DNA): TGTGCCACCAGGACAGGTCACTCTAACTATGGCTACACCTTC. Protein: CATRTGHSNYGYTF.

The CDR3 nucleotides are TGTGCCAGCAGTCCCGGGGGGATGAACACTGAAGCTTTCTTT. This translates into CASSPGGMNTEAFF. The chain carries TRBV28 and TRBJ1-1; weak D call: TRBD1 (5 bases). Germline V gene lookup returns CDR1 MDHEN and CDR2 SYDVKM. With 5 bases removed from V and 0 bases from J, the gap between germline ends came to 10 bases. The CDR3 totals 14 residues.

In its sample, this clone was seen once. This chain links TRBV14 with TRBJ2-3; possible D gene TRBD1, 6 bases. Trimming cost V 3 bases and J 6 bases, with 16 bases left between them. Germline CDR1 SGHDN, CDR2 FVKESK. The CDR3 is 15 amino acids. The CDR3 DNA sequence: TGTGCCAGCAGCCAGGACAGACTCCAAGGGGATACGCAGTATTTT. Translating it yields CASSQDRLQGDTQYF.

The J gene is TRBJ1-1, the V gene TRBV5-8; D might be TRBD1 (6 bases). The CDR3 has 16 amino acids. V lost 4 bases and J 4 bases, leaving 20 bases between the germline ends. CDR1 is SGHTS, CDR2 YDEGEE, per germline. CDR3 region: CASSSVGAWGGTEAFF. Written as DNA, the CDR3 is TGTGCCAGCAGCAGCGTGGGGGCGTGGGGGGGCACTGAAGCTTTCTTT.

The rearrangement uses TRBV6-5 and TRBJ1-1; the match to TRBD1 covers 12 bases. Germline CDR1 reads MNHEY; CDR2 reads SVGAGI. V lost 2 bases to trimming and J lost 4 bases; unmatched junction nucleotides: 5. The CDR3 is made up of 16 amino acids. The CDR3 nucleotides read TGTGCCAGCAGTTACCAGGGACAGGGGGCCAGCACTGAAGCTTTCTTT. Protein sequence: CASSYQGQGASTEAFF.

The rearrangement uses TRBV4-3 and TRBJ1-2; D is perhaps TRBD1 (5 bases). CDR1 is LGHNA, CDR2 YSLEER, per germline. This CDR3 is built from 15 residues. The germline V and J ends were trimmed by 0 bases and 2 bases, with 10 bases remaining between them. The chain's CDR3 is CASSQDSRQNYGYTF. Here the CDR3 DNA reads TGCGCCAGCAGCCAAGATTCGAGACAGAACTATGGCTACACCTTC.

This clone was counted only a few times. This chain uses TRBV11-1 with TRBJ2-5, with a possible D match to TRBD1 (5 bases). In germline, CDR1 is SGHAT, CDR2 FQDESV (reference sequence). The CDR3 runs 14 residues. Between the trimmed V and J ends, which lost 2 bases and 7 bases, there was a span of 14 bases. The CDR3 protein is CASSLLPGLSTQYF. The CDR3 nucleotides read TGTGCCAGCAGCTTACTACCAGGGCTCTCGACCCAGTACTTC. The full variable domain, rest sourced from reference TRBV11-1 and TRBJ2-5, is EAEVAQSPRYKITEKSQAVAFWCDPISGHATLYWYRQILGQGPELLVQFQDESVVDDSQLPKDRFSAERLKGVDSTLKIQPAELGDSAMYLCASSLLPGLSTQYFGPGTRLLVL.

The rearrangement joins TRBV4-3 to TRBJ1-5; D not resolved. V was pared by 0 bases and J by 9 bases, with 9 bases between. The germline gives CDR1 LGHNA, CDR2 YSLEER. The CDR3 consists of 13 residues. The CDR3 DNA follows: TGCGCCAGCAGCCAAGAACGGTCGGGGCCCCAGCATTTT. This sequence encodes CASSQERSGPQHF.

This chain connects TRBV7-9 to TRBJ2-5; TRBD1 matches at 8 bases. Germline CDR1 reads SEHNR; CDR2 reads FQNEAQ (reference sequence). V gave up 5 bases and J gave up 6 bases; unmatched junction bases: 5. The CDR3 totals 13 residues. Here the CDR3 DNA reads TGTGCCAGCAGCCCCGACAGGGGCCAGACCCAGTACTTC. This translates into CASSPDRGQTQYF. The whole variable domain, remainder taken from reference TRBV7-9 and TRBJ2-5, is DTGVSQNPRHKITKRGQNVTFRCDPISEHNRLYWYRQTLGQGPEFLTYFQNEAQLEKSRLLSDRFSAERPKGSFSTLEIQRTEQGDSAMYLCASSPDRGQTQYFGPGTRLLVL.

In this sample, this clone turned up once. The genes are TRBV5-4 and TRBJ1-2; TRBD1 is a possible D gene (6 bases). From germline, CDR1 is SGHNT and CDR2 YYREEE (reference sequence). The CDR3 has 12 amino acids. Trimming pared 4 bases from V and 5 bases from J, leaving 9 bases between. In DNA form, the CDR3 reads TGTGCCAGCAGCCTGACAGGATATGGCTACACCTTC. The encoded protein is CASSLTGYGYTF. The full variable domain, its missing parts supplied by reference TRBV5-4 and TRBJ1-2, is ETGVTQSPTHLIKTRGQQVTLRCSSQSGHNTVSWYQQALGQGPQFIFQYYREEENGRGNFPPRFSGLQFPNYSSELNVNALELDDSALYLCASSLTGYGYTFGSGTRLTVV.

This chain uses TRBV2 with TRBJ2-7; possibly TRBD1 for D (6 bases). This CDR3 has 15 amino acids. The germline V and J ends were trimmed by 5 bases and 7 bases, with 21 bases remaining between them. Germline lookup yields CDR1 SNHLY and CDR2 FYNNEI. CDR3 sequence: CASSSRDMTLWEQYF. The CDR3 nucleotides are TGTGCCAGCAGTAGCCGGGACATGACCCTCTGGGAGCAGTACTTC.

V is TRBV7-9 and J is TRBJ1-1; D may be TRBD1 (6 bases). Germline loops: CDR1 SEHNR, CDR2 FQNEAQ (reference sequence). The CDR3 sequence is 14 residues long. The V end was cut by 3 bases, the J end by 8 bases, with 16 bases between. This CDR3 is CASSLSPGVREAFF. The CDR3 region has the DNA TGTGCCAGCAGCTTGTCACCAGGGGTGAGGGAAGCTTTCTTT.

This clone was seen a handful of times. The chain joins TRBV6-1 to TRBJ1-1, with 12 bases aligning to TRBD1. The length of the CDR3 is 18 residues. The germline CDR1 and CDR2 sequences are MNHNS and SASEGT. Losses at the gene ends were 0 bases for V and 4 bases for J; bases not matched to a gene: 9. This CDR3 is CASSEATGTGGLRTEAFF. The CDR3 region has the DNA TGTGCCAGCAGTGAAGCAACCGGGACAGGGGGCTTGCGCACTGAAGCTTTCTTT.

The chain couples TRBV6-5 to TRBJ2-1; the match to TRBD2 covers 11 bases. The CDR3 length is 14 residues. Germline loops: CDR1 MNHEY, CDR2 SVGAGI. The V segment lost 6 bases and the J segment 6 bases; nucleotides outside the gene matches: 4. The CDR3 DNA reads as TGTGCCAGCAGGTCTAGCGGGGGGTCCAATGAGCAGTTCTTC. It translates to CASRSSGGSNEQFF.

J is TRBJ2-7 and V is TRBV28; D unclear. This CDR3 comprises 13 residues. CDR1 MDHEN and CDR2 SYDVKM come from the germline V gene. With 3 bases removed from V and 1 base from J, the gap between germline ends came to 7 bases. This CDR3 is CASSFGRSYEQYF. The CDR3, as DNA: TGTGCCAGCAGTTTTGGCAGATCCTACGAGCAGTACTTC. Drawing the rest from reference TRBV28 and TRBJ2-7, the complete variable domain is DVKVTQSSRYLVKRTGEKVFLECVQDMDHENMFWYRQDPGLGLRLIYFSYDVKMKEKGDIPEGYSVSREKKERFSLILESASTNQTSMYLCASSFGRSYEQYFGPGTRLTVT.

The chain recombines TRBV5-4 with TRBJ1-5, with D possibly being TRBD1 (5 bases). CDR1 and CDR2 from the germline V gene are SGHNT and YYREEE (reference sequence). The CDR3 has 14 residues. V lost 4 bases and J lost 5, with 13 bases in between. Here the CDR3 reads CASSQGRGDQPQHF. The CDR3 nucleotides read TGTGCCAGCAGCCAGGGCCGGGGGGATCAGCCCCAGCATTTT.

This chain uses TRBV6-5 with TRBJ2-2, with D perhaps matching TRBD1 (5 bases). Trimming shortened V by 0 bases and J by 8 bases, and 10 bases separated the two germline ends. Germline CDR1 is MNHEY and CDR2 is SVGAGI. CDR3 length equals 14 residues. The CDR3 DNA is TGTGCCAGCAGTTACTCGATCCAGGGAGGGGAGCTGTTTTTT. Its translation is CASSYSIQGGELFF.

V gene TRBV6-5 combines with J gene TRBJ2-2; 10 bases agree with TRBD1. The CDR3 runs to 15 residues. From germline, CDR1 is MNHEY and CDR2 SVGAGI. The junction had 3 bases not matched to a gene; V was cut back by 5 bases and J by 3 bases. This CDR3 is CASSTGQGYTGELFF. The CDR3 region has the DNA TGTGCCAGCAGTACGGGACAGGGGTACACCGGGGAGCTGTTTTTT.

This rearrangement joins TRBV19 to TRBJ2-2; D is perhaps TRBD2 (5 bases). V gave up 7 bases and J gave up 0 bases, with 6 bases separating them. This CDR3 has 13 amino acids. Germline assignment: CDR1 LNHDA and CDR2 SQIVND (reference sequence). Written as DNA, the CDR3 is TGTGCCAGTACGGGGACGAACACCGGGGAGCTGTTTTTT. It yields the protein CASTGTNTGELFF.

The chain employs TRBV5-6 and TRBJ2-5, with D unresolved. V was trimmed by 3 bases and J by 2 bases, leaving 20 bases between them. CDR3 length equals 17 residues. Germline lookup yields CDR1 SGHDT and CDR2 YYEEEE. The CDR3 is CASSSPAYGRAQETQYF. The CDR3 DNA sequence: TGTGCCAGCAGCTCGCCAGCGTACGGCCGCGCGCAAGAGACCCAGTACTTC.

The CDR3 here is CASSPGTGRAGEQYF. The CDR3 DNA is TGTGCCAGCTCACCAGGGACAGGGAGAGCTGGAGAGCAGTACTTC. The chain recombines TRBV18 with TRBJ2-7; 9 bases match TRBD1. Germline V gene sequence: CDR1 KGHSH, CDR2 LQKENI. Trimming took 2 bases from V and 7 from J; bases not matched to a gene: 9. The length of the CDR3 is 15 residues. Variable domain in full (rest from reference TRBV18 and TRBJ2-7): NAGVMQNPRHLVRRRGQEARLRCSPMKGHSHVYWYRQLPEEGLKFMVYLQKENIIDESGMPKERFSAEFPKEGPSILRIQQVVRGDSAAYFCASSPGTGRAGEQYFGPGTRLTVT.